The 27 T cell receptor beta chains below all came from one sample that was sequenced in a study of T cells after yellow fever vaccination. TCRdb independently ran MiXCR on the 5' RACE reads; one entry per CDR3 protein. The sample records 450,000 to 550,000 distinct CDR3 sequences, about a fifth being singletons. The source was PBMCs, collected 21 days after the first yellow fever vaccination. The receptors stem from a man aged 18 to 30 who received the YFV17D yellow fever vaccine.

The chain recombines TRBV6-1 with TRBJ1-1; D might be TRBD1 (6 bases). The ends were cut back, 2 bases at V and 3 bases at J, with 10 bases in the middle. CDR3 length equals 14 residues. Germline assignment: CDR1 MNHNS and CDR2 SASEGT. The CDR3 loop is CASSETGKYTEAFF. CDR3 coding DNA: TGTGCCAGCAGTGAAACAGGGAAGTACACTGAAGCTTTCTTT.

This sequence joins TRBV4-1 and TRBJ1-1; a possible D gene is TRBD1 (5 bases). Germline V gene sequence: CDR1 MGHRA, CDR2 YSYEKL. This CDR3 has 13 amino acids. Between the trimmed V and J ends, which lost 3 bases and 11 bases, there was a span of 16 bases. CDR3 nucleotide sequence: TGCGCCAGCAGCCAGTCCCGGTCCAGGGAGGCTTTCTTT. Translating it yields CASSQSRSREAFF.

The CDR3 reads CASSLANRISLDTQYF. The CDR3 region has the DNA TGCGCCAGCAGCTTGGCCAATCGGATTTCGCTAGATACGCAGTATTTT. The chain is built from TRBV5-1 and TRBJ2-3; D is undetermined. The V end was cut by 0 bases, the J end by 5 bases, with 16 bases between. Germline loops: CDR1 SGHRS, CDR2 YFSETQ. CDR3 length equals 16 residues.

The sample holds a few counts of this clonotype. V gene TRBV5-1 combines with J gene TRBJ2-1, with D maybe TRBD1 (5 bases). CDR1 is SGHRS and CDR2 is YFSETQ in the germline V gene. CDR3 length equals 15 residues. Trimming removed 4 bases at V and 5 bases at J, with 16 bases between. In DNA, the CDR3 is TGCGCCAGCAGCCTAGGCCCCCAAGGGGACAATGAGCAGTTCTTC. Its translation: CASSLGPQGDNEQFF.

The chain uses TRBV6-5 and TRBJ2-7, with TRBD1 identical over 12 bases. Germline CDR1 is MNHEY and CDR2 is SVGAGI. CDR3 length equals 15 residues. The V and J ends lost 4 bases and 2 bases, in that order; junction bases with no gene match: 3. CDR3 sequence (DNA): TGTGCCAGCAGTTCCGGGACAGGGGGCACCTACGAGCAGTACGTC. Its protein is CASSSGTGGTYEQYV.

The rearrangement uses TRBV10-3 and TRBJ2-1; TRBD2 might be the D (6 bases). The CDR3 is made up of 18 amino acids. Deletions cut 10 bases from V and 1 base from J, with 26 bases between. The germline V gene encodes CDR1 ENHRY and CDR2 SYGVKD. This CDR3 reads CATLSRRGADRSYNEQFF. The CDR3 coding sequence is TGTGCCACCCTATCACGGCGGGGAGCCGATAGGTCCTACAATGAGCAGTTCTTC.

V and J are TRBV5-1 and TRBJ2-2; 7 nucleotides align to TRBD1. CDR1 and CDR2 from the germline V gene are SGHRS and YFSETQ. The CDR3 runs 17 residues. Trimming at V came to 4 bases and at J to 0 bases, leaving 9 bases not matched to a gene. Here the CDR3 DNA reads TGCGCCAGCAGCGGCCGCCCCGGACAGGCGAACACCGGGGAGCTGTTTTTT. This encodes CASSGRPGQANTGELFF.

This clonotype was seen only a few times. The gene calls are TRBV4-2 and TRBJ2-2, with 9 bases that match TRBD2. The V gene end was trimmed by 3 bases and the J gene end by 7 bases; junction bases not matched to a gene: 6. Germline values: CDR1 LGHNA, CDR2 YNFKEQ. This CDR3 is 15 amino acids long. CDR3 DNA sequence: TGTGCCAGCAGCCACCGCGGGGGGGCGGACGGGGAGCTGTTTTTT. The encoded protein is CASSHRGGADGELFF.

The chain links TRBV6-1 to TRBJ1-5; D unclear. The CDR3 is made up of 13 amino acids. Deletions cut 6 bases from V and 2 bases from J, with 8 bases between. CDR1 MNHNS and CDR2 SASEGT come from the germline V gene. The CDR3 bases are TGTGCCAGCAGAATCGGCGGCAATCAGCCCCAGCATTTT. Amino acids: CASRIGGNQPQHF.

This clonotype was found many times. The V gene is TRBV15, the J gene TRBJ2-3; no clear D gene. Germline V gene sequence: CDR1 LNHNV, CDR2 YYDKDF (reference sequence). The V end lost 1 base, the J end lost 4 bases, and 6 bases lay between the germline ends. This CDR3 contains 13 residues. The CDR3 here is CATSRGQADTQYF. As DNA, the CDR3 is TGTGCCACCAGCAGAGGCCAGGCAGATACGCAGTATTTT.

This clonotype was observed a few times. This chain uses TRBV2 with TRBJ1-4; 9 bases align to TRBD1. The CDR3 length is 14 residues. Germline V gene data show CDR1 as SNHLY and CDR2 as FYNNEI. J gave up 7 bases and V 6 bases, and 6 bases lay outside the gene matches. DNA for the CDR3: TGTGCCAGCAGATTGGGACAGGGATTTGAAAAACTGTTTTTT. Translating it yields CASRLGQGFEKLFF.

For this clonotype: A clone one base away is much larger, so this may be a read error. The rearrangement links TRBV12-3 or TRBV12-4 to TRBJ1-5; D is undetermined. The CDR3 spans 13 residues. CDR3 nucleotides: TGTGCCAGCGGTTTCCGCCCTAATCAGCCCCAGCATTTT. Its translation is CASGFRPNQPQHF.

This clonotype was seen more than once but under ten times. The V gene is TRBV20-1, the J gene TRBJ2-1, with D possibly called TRBD1 or TRBD2 (6 bases each). The CDR3 extends over 15 amino acids. Germline assignment: CDR1 DFQATT and CDR2 SNEGSKA (reference sequence). Trimming cost V 1 base and J 3 bases, with 13 bases left between them. The CDR3 protein is CSARGTGAYYNEQFF. The DNA for the CDR3 is TGCAGTGCTAGAGGGACGGGGGCCTACTACAATGAGCAGTTCTTC.

The chain combines TRBV21-1 with TRBJ2-7; the DNA was not compared with TRBD1, the D call given in the table. TRBV21-1 is a pseudogene segment. This CDR3 is built from 19 residues. CDR3 bases: TGTGCCAGCAGCAAACTCCCTGATTTGCCCAACCCTGGGCCCTACGAGCAGTACTTC. Translating it yields CASSKLPDLPNPGPYEQYF.

This clonotype was detected only a few times. V usage is TRBV30 and J usage is TRBJ1-5; possible D gene TRBD1, 6 bases. Germline CDR1 GTSNPN, CDR2 SVGIG (reference sequence). The V and J ends lost 0 bases and 9 bases respectively, with 15 bases between them. This CDR3 spans 14 amino acids. The CDR3 nucleotides read TGTGCCTGGAGTGTGGGGCAGGGGCTTGGGCCCCAGCATTTT. This translates into CAWSVGQGLGPQHF.

In its sample, this clonotype was seen a few times. The chain joins TRBV5-1 to TRBJ2-2; 7 nucleotides align to TRBD1. CDR1 and CDR2 (germline): SGHRS, YFSETQ. There are 16 residues in the CDR3. The trim removed 4 bases at V and 0 bases at J, leaving 6 bases unmatched. The CDR3 DNA reads TGCGCCAGCAGCGGAGGACAGGAACCGAACACCGGGGAGCTGTTTTTT. Its translation: CASSGGQEPNTGELFF.

This clonotype appeared a few times. This chain links TRBV7-2 with TRBJ2-7; maybe TRBD2 (6 bases). The CDR3 covers 14 residues. Germline V gene data show CDR1 as SGHTA and CDR2 as FQGNSA. V lost 5 bases to trimming and J lost 7 bases, with 18 bases between them. DNA of the CDR3: TGTGCCAGCAGCCCCCAATACGGGGGTCTGGAGCAGTACGTC. It specifies CASSPQYGGLEQYV.

At least ten counts were recorded for this clonotype. This chain connects TRBV20-1 to TRBJ1-4; D remains ambiguous. The length of the CDR3 is 14 residues. V was shortened by 6 bases and J by 5 bases, with 16 bases between the two germline ends. CDR1 is DFQATT, CDR2 SNEGSKA, per germline (reference sequence). The CDR3 coding sequence is TGCAGTGCCTTAGGAGCCCATTTAAATGAAAAACTGTTTTTT. Protein product: CSALGAHLNEKLFF.

The chain combines TRBV4-1 with TRBJ2-3; 11 bases line up with TRBD1. Germline V gives CDR1 MGHRA, CDR2 YSYEKL. Trimming took 2 bases from V and 4 from J; bases not matched to a gene: 2. The CDR3 spans 15 residues. Written as DNA, the CDR3 is TGCGCCAGCAGCCAACGGACAGGGGGCGCAGATACGCAGTATTTT. This gives the protein CASSQRTGGADTQYF.

The chain recombines TRBV7-9 with TRBJ1-2; D is uncertain. Per the germline V gene, CDR1 is SEHNR and CDR2 is FQNEAQ (reference sequence). The V and J ends lost 1 base and 4 bases respectively, with 13 bases between them. This CDR3 spans 15 amino acids. The CDR3 sequence is CASSLGVLVGYGYTF. The DNA of the CDR3 is TGTGCCAGCAGCTTAGGGGTTTTGGTTGGCTATGGCTACACCTTC.

This clonotype occurred a few times. The chain is built from TRBV20-1 and TRBJ2-7; D ambiguous. CDR1 and CDR2 (germline): DFQATT, SNEGSKA (reference sequence). The ends were cut back, 3 bases at V and 0 bases at J, with 12 bases in the middle. This CDR3 has 14 amino acids. The CDR3 region has the DNA TGCAGTGCTAGCGGGTCGGCATCCTCCTACGAGCAGTACGTC. Translation: CSASGSASSYEQYV.

The V and J genes are TRBV5-6 and TRBJ1-5, with TRBD1 matching 10 bases. The CDR3 contains 15 residues. The J segment lost 7 bases and the V segment lost 4 bases, leaving 8 bases of the junction unmatched. Germline lookup yields CDR1 SGHDT and CDR2 YYEEEE. For the CDR3, the DNA is TGTGCCAGCAGCCTGGGACAGGGGAAGGGCCAGCCCCAGCATTTT. Translation gives CASSLGQGKGQPQHF.

The V call is TRBV5-4, the J call TRBJ1-1; 7 nucleotides agree with TRBD1. The V gene's germline CDR1 is SGHNT and CDR2 YYREEE (reference sequence). The V and J ends lost 2 bases and 5 bases, in that order; junction bases with no gene match: 3. CDR3 length equals 13 residues. This chain's CDR3 is CASSFTGETEAFF. The CDR3 DNA reads TGTGCCAGCAGCTTTACAGGGGAAACTGAAGCTTTCTTT.

The chain is built from TRBV5-6 and TRBJ2-1; no definite D call. Germline-derived CDR1 and CDR2 are SGHDT and YYEEEE. V was shortened by 4 bases and J by 7 bases, with 18 bases between the two germline ends. The CDR3 is 15 residues long. CDR3 region: CASSGPGPRYNEQFF. As DNA, the CDR3 is TGTGCCAGCAGCGGCCCTGGACCTAGGTATAATGAGCAGTTCTTC.

This clonotype was observed a handful of times. The chain couples TRBV21-1 to TRBJ2-7; the D call TRBD1 from the table was never checked on the DNA. TRBV21-1 is a pseudogene locus. This CDR3 contains 16 residues. The CDR3 DNA is TGTGCCAGCAGCAAAGTTGGGGGACAGGGGGCCTGTGAGCAGTACGTC. It is translated as CASSKVGGQGACEQYV.

This clonotype was counted only a few times. The chain carries TRBV20-1 and TRBJ2-3; 9 nucleotides agree with TRBD1. The CDR3 is 15 residues long. With 2 bases clipped from V and 6 bases from J, the junction kept 9 bases outside the gene matches. Germline loops: CDR1 DFQATT, CDR2 SNEGSKA (reference sequence). The CDR3 DNA reads as TGCAGTGCTAGAACCTGGGACAGGGTATGGGATACGCAGTATTTT. As protein: CSARTWDRVWDTQYF.

This clonotype was counted only a few times. This rearrangement joins TRBV27 to TRBJ1-3, with D uncertain. The CDR3 contains 14 residues. CDR1 and CDR2 from the germline V gene are MNHEY and SMNVEV (reference sequence). The V and J ends lost 8 bases and 0 bases respectively, with 11 bases between them. CDR3 nucleotide sequence: TGTGCCAGCTCAGCCCTGACCTCTGGAAACACCATATATTTT. It yields the protein CASSALTSGNTIYF.